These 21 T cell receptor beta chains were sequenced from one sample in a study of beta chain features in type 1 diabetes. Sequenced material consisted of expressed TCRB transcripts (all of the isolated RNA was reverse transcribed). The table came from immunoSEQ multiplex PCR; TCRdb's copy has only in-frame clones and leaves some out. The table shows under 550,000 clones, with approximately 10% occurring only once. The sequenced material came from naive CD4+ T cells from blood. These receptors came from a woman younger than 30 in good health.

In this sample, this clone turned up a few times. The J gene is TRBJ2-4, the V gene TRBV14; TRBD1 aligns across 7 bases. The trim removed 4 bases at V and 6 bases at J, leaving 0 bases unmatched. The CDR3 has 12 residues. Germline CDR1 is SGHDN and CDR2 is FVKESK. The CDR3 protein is CASSPGGNIQYF. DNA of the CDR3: TGTGCCAGCAGCCCAGGGGGAAACATTCAGTACTTC.

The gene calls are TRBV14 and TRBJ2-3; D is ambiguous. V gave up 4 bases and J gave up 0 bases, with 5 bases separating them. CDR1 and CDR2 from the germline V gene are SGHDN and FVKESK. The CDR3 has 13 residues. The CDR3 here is CASSLLSTDTQYF. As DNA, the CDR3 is TGTGCCAGCAGCCTCCTAAGCACAGATACGCAGTATTTT.

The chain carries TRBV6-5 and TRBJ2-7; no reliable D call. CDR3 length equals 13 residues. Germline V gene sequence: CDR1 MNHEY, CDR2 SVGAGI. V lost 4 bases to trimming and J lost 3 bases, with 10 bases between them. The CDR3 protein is CASSSGRFYEQYV. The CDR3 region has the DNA TGTGCCAGCAGTTCAGGACGGTTCTACGAGCAGTACGTC.

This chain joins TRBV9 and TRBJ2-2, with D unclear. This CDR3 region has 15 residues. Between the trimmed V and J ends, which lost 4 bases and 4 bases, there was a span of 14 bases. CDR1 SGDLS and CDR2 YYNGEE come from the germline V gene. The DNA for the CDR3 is TGTGCCAGCAGCCTAACGACTGTGTTCACCGGGGAGCTGTTTTTT. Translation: CASSLTTVFTGELFF.

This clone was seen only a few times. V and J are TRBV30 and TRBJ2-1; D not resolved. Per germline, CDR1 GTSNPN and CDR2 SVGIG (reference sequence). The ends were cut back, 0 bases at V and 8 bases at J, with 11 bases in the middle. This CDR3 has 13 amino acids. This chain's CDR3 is CAWSVPEMHEQFF. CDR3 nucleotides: TGTGCCTGGAGTGTACCGGAGATGCATGAGCAGTTCTTC.

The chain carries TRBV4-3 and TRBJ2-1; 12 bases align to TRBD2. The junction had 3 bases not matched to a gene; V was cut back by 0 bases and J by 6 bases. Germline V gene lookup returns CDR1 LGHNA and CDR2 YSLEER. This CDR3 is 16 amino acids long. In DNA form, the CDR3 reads TGCGCCAGCAGCCAAGATTTACTAGCGGGAGGCAATGAGCAGTTCTTC. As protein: CASSQDLLAGGNEQFF.

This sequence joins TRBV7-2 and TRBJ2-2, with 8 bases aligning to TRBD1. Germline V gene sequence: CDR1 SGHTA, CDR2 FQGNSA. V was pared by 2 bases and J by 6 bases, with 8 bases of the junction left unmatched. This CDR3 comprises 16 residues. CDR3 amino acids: CASSLSGRGPAGELFF. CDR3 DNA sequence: TGTGCCAGCAGCTTATCGGGCAGGGGGCCTGCCGGGGAGCTGTTTTTT.

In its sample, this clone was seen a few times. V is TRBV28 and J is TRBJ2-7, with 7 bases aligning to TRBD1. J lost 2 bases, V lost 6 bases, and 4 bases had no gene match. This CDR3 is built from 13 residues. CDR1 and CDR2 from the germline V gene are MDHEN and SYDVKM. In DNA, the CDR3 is TGTGCCAGCAGACCCGGGACAGCCTACGAGCAGTACGTC. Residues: CASRPGTAYEQYV.

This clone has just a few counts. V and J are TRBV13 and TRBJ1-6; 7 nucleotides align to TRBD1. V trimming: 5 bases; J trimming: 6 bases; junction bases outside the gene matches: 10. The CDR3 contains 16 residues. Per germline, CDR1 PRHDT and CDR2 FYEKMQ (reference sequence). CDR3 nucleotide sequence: TGTGCCAGCAGCCCCAAGACCGGGACAGCTAATTCACCCCTCCACTTT. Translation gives CASSPKTGTANSPLHF.

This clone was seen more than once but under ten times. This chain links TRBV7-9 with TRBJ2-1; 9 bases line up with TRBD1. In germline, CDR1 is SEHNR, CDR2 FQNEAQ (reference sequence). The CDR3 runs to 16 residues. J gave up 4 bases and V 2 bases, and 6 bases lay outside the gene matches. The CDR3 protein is CASSLPGQGPYNEQFF. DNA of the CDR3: TGTGCCAGCAGCTTACCGGGACAGGGTCCTTACAATGAGCAGTTCTTC.

The CDR3 here is CAWSDRRLSSGSREQYF. The CDR3, as DNA: TGTGCCTGGAGCGACCGTCGTTTGAGTAGCGGGAGTCGGGAGCAGTACTTC. The chain links TRBV30 to TRBJ2-7; 9 bases fit TRBD2. The CDR3 totals 17 residues. J was trimmed by 7 bases and V by 3 bases; bases with no gene match: 19. Germline lookup yields CDR1 GTSNPN and CDR2 SVGIG (reference sequence).

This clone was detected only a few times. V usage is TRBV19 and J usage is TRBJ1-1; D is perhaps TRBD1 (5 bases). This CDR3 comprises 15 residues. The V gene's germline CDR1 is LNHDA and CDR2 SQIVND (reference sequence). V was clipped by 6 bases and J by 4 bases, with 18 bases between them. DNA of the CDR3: TGTGCCAGTAGCGTCTCGCAGGGTACAGGCACTGAAGCTTTCTTT. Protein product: CASSVSQGTGTEAFF.

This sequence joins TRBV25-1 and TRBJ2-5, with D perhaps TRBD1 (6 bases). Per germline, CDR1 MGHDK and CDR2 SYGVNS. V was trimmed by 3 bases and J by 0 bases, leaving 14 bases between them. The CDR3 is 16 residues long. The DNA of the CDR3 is TGTGCCAGCAGTGAGGGTAACAGGGCCTACCAAGAGACCCAGTACTTC. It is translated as CASSEGNRAYQETQYF. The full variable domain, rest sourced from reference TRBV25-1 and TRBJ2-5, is EADIYQTPRYLVIGTGKKITLECSQTMGHDKMYWYQQDPGMELHLIHYSYGVNSTEKGDLSSESTVSRIRTEHFPLTLESARPSHTSQYLCASSEGNRAYQETQYFGPGTRLLVL.

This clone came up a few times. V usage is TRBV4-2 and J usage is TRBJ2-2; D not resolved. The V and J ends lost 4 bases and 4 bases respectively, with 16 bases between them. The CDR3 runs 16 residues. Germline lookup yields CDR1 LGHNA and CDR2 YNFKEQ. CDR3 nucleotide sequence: TGTGCCAGCAGCCCGCATCCAGGCACTGGCACCGGGGAGCTGTTTTTT. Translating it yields CASSPHPGTGTGELFF.

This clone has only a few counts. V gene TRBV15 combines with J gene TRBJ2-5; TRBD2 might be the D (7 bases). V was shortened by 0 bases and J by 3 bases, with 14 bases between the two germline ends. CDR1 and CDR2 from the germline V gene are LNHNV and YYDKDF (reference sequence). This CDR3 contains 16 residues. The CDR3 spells CATSREGASGEETQYF. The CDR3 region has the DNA TGTGCCACCAGCAGAGAGGGGGCTAGCGGAGAAGAGACCCAGTACTTC.

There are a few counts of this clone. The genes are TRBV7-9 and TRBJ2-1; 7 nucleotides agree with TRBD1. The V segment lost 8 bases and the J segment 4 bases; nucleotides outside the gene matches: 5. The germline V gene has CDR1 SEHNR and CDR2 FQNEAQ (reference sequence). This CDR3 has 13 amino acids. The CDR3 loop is CASGRGQYNEQFF. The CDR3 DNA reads TGTGCCAGCGGAAGGGGACAGTACAATGAGCAGTTCTTC.

CDR3 protein: CASSPRGASGSTQYF. In DNA, the CDR3 is TGTGCCAGCAGCCCACGGGGGGCTAGCGGGAGTACGCAGTATTTT. The genes are TRBV11-2 and TRBJ2-3, with 10 positions matching TRBD2. The CDR3 has 15 residues. V lost 5 bases, J lost 8 bases, and 10 bases stayed unmatched. Germline V CDR1 and CDR2: SGHAT, FQNNGV.

The CDR3 protein is CASSSDDHIQYF. Here the CDR3 DNA reads TGTGCCAGCAGCTCCGATGATCACATTCAGTACTTC. V and J are TRBV7-3 and TRBJ2-4; no definite D call. The CDR3 loop spans 12 amino acids. V was trimmed by 4 bases and J by 8 bases, leaving 9 bases between them. Germline assignment: CDR1 SGHTA and CDR2 FQGTGA. Drawing the rest from reference TRBV7-3 and TRBJ2-4, the complete variable domain is GAGVSQTPSNKVTEKGKYVELRCDPISGHTALYWYRQSLGQGPEFLIYFQGTGAADDSGLPNDRFFAVRPEGSVSTLKIQRTERGDSAVYLCASSSDDHIQYFGAGTRLSVL.

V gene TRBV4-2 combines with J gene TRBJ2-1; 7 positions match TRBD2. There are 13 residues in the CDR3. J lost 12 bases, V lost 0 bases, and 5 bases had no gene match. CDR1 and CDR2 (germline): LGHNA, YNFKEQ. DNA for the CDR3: TGTGCCAGCAGCCAAGATTGGACTAGGGGGCAGTTCTTC. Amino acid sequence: CASSQDWTRGQFF.

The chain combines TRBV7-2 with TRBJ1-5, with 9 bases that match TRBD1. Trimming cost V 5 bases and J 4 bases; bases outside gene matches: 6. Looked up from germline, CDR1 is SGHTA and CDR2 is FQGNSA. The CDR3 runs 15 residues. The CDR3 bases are TGTGCCAGCAGCCTTGGGACAGGGTTGAATCAGCCCCAGCATTTT. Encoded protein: CASSLGTGLNQPQHF.

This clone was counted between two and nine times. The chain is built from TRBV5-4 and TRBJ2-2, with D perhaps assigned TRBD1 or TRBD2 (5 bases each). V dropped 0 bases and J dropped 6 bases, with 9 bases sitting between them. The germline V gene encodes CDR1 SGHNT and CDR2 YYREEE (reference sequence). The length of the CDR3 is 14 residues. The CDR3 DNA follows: TGTGCCAGCAGCTTGGGAGGGGCCGCCGGGGAGCTGTTTTTT. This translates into CASSLGGAAGELFF.